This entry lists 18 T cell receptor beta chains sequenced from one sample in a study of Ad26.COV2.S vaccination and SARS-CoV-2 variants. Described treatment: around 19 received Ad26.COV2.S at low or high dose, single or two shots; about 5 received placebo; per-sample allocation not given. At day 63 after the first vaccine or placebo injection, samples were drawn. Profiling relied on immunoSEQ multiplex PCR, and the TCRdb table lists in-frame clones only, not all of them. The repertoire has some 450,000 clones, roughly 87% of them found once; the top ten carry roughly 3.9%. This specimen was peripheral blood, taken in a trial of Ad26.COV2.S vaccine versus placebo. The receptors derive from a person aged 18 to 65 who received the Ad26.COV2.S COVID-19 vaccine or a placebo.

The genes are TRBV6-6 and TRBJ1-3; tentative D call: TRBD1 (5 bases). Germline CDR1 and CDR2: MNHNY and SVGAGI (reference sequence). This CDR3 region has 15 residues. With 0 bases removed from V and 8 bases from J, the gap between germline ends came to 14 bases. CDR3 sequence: CASSYSRDSGDTIYF. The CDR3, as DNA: TGTGCCAGCAGTTACTCGAGGGATTCGGGGGACACCATATATTTT.

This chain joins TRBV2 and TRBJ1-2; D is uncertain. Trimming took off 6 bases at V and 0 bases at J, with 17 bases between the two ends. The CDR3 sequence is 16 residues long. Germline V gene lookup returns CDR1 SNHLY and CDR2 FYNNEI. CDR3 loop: CASRSLKMISNYGYTF. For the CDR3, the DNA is TGTGCCAGCAGATCACTTAAAATGATTTCTAACTATGGCTACACCTTC. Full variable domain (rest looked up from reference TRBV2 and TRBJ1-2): EPEVTQTPSHQVTQMGQEVILRCVPISNHLYFYWYRQILGQKVEFLVSFYNNEISEKSEIFDDQFSVERPDGSNFTLKIRSTKLEDSAMYFCASRSLKMISNYGYTFGSGTRLTVV.

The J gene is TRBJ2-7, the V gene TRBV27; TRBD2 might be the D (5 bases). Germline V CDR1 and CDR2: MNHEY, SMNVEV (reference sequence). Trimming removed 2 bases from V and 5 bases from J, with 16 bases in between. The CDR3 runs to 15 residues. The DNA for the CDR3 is TGTGCCAGCAGTTTACCGGGAACCCCTTCGGACGAGCAGTACTTC. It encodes CASSLPGTPSDEQYF.

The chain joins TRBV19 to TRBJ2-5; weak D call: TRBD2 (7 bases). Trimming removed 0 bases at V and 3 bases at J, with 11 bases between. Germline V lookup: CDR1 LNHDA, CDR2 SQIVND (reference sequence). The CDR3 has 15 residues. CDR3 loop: CASSIDRGAKETQYF. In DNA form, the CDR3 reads TGTGCCAGTAGTATAGACCGGGGGGCCAAAGAGACCCAGTACTTC.

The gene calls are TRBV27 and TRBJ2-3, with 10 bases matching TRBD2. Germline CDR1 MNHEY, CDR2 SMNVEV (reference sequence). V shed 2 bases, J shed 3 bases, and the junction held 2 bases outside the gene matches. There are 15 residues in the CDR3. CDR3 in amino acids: CASSLGTSETDTQYF. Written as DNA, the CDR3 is TGTGCCAGCAGTTTAGGGACTAGCGAAACAGATACGCAGTATTTT.

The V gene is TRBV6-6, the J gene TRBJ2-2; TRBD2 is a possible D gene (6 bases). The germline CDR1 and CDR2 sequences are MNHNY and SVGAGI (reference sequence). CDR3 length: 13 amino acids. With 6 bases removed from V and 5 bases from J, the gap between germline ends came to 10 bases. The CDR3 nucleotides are TGTGCCAGCAGCCGGGGACTGACCGGGGAGCTGTTTTTT. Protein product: CASSRGLTGELFF.

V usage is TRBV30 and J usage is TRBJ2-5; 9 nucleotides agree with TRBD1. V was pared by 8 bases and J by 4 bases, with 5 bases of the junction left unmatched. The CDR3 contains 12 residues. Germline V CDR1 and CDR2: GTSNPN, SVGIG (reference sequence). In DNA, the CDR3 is TGTGCCGGCTACAGGGGGCGAGAGACCCAGTACTTC. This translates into CAGYRGRETQYF. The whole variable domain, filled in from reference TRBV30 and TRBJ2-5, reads SQTIHQWPATLVQPVGSPLSLECTVEGTSNPNLYWYRQAAGRGLQLLFYSVGIGQISSEVPQNLSASRPQDRQFILSSKKLLLSDSGFYLCAGYRGRETQYFGPGTRLLVL.

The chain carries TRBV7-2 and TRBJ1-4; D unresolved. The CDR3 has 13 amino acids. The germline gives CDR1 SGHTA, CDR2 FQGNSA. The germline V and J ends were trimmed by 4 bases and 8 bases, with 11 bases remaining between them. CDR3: CASSSAGGEKLFF. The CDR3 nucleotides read TGTGCCAGCAGCTCCGCGGGAGGGGAAAAACTGTTTTTT.

CDR3 amino acids: CASSEGVPYEQYF. CDR3 bases: TGTGCCAGCAGTGAAGGGGTCCCCTACGAGCAGTACTTC. This chain joins TRBV2 and TRBJ2-7; D unresolved. CDR1 is SNHLY, CDR2 FYNNEI, per germline. V lost 1 base, J lost 2 bases, and 6 bases lay in between. The CDR3 covers 13 residues.

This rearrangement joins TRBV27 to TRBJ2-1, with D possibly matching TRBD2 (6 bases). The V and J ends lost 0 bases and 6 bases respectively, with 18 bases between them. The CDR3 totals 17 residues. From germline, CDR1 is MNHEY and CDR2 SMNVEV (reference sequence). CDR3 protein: CASSLSPHSGRTNEQFF. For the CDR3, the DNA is TGTGCCAGCAGTTTATCCCCCCACTCCGGGAGAACCAATGAGCAGTTCTTC.

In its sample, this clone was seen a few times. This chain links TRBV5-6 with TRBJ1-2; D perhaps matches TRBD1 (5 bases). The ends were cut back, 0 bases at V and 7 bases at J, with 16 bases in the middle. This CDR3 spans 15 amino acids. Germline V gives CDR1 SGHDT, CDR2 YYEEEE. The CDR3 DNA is TGTGCCAGCAGCTTGGCCGTCTCAGGGAGTGGTGGCTACACCTTC. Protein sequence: CASSLAVSGSGGYTF.

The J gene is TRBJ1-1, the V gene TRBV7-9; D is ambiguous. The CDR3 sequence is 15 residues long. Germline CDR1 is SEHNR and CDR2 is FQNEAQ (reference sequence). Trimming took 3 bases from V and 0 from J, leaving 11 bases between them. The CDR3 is CASSLEVTVNTEAFF. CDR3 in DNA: TGTGCCAGCAGCTTGGAAGTGACGGTGAACACTGAAGCTTTCTTT.

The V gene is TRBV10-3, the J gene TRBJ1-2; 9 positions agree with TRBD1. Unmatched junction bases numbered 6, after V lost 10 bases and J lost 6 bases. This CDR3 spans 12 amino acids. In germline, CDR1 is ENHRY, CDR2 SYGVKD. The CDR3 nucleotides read TGTGCCACCGAACAGGGGGCGAATGGCTACACCTTC. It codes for CATEQGANGYTF.

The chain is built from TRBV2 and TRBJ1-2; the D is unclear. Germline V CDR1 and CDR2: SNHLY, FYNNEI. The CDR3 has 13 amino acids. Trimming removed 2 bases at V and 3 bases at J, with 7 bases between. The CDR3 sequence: CASSESRDYGYTF. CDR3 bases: TGTGCCAGCAGTGAATCTCGGGACTATGGCTACACCTTC.

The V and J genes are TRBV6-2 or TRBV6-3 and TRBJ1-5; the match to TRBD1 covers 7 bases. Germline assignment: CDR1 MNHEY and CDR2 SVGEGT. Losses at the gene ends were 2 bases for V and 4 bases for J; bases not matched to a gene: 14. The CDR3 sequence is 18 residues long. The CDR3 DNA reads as TGTGCCAGCAGTTACCCTAAGGGACAGACGGCGCGGAATCAGCCCCAGCATTTT. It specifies CASSYPKGQTARNQPQHF.

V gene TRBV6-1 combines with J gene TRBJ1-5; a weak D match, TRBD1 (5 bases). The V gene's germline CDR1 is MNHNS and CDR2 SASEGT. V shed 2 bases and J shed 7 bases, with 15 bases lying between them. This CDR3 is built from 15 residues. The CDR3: CASSERGGVWQPQHF. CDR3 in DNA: TGTGCCAGCAGTGAACGCGGGGGGGTTTGGCAGCCCCAGCATTTT.

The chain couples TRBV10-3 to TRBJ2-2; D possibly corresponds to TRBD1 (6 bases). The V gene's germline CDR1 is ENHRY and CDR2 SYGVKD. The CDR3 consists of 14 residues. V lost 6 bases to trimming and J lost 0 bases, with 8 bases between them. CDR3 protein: CAIRDSSNTGELFF. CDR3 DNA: TGTGCCATCAGGGACAGTTCGAACACCGGGGAGCTGTTTTTT.

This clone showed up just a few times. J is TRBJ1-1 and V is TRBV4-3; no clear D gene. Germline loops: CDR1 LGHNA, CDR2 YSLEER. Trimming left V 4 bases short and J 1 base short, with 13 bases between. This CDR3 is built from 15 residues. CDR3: CASSLRGSENTEAFF. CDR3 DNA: TGCGCCAGCAGCCTTAGAGGGTCAGAGAACACTGAAGCTTTCTTT.